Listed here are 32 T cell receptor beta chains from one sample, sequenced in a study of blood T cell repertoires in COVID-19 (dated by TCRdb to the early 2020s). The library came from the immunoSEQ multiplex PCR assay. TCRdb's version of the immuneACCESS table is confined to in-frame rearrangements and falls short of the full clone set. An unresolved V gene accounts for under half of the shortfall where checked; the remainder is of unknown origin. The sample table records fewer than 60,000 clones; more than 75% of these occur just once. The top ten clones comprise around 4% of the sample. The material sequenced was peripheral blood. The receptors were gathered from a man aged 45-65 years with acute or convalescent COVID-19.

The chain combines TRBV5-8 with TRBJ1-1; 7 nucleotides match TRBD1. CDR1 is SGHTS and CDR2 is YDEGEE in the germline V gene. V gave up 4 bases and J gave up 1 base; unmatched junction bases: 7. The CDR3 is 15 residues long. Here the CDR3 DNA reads TGTGCCAGCAGCCGAGGACAGGTGGCGAACACTGAAGCTTTCTTT. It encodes CASSRGQVANTEAFF.

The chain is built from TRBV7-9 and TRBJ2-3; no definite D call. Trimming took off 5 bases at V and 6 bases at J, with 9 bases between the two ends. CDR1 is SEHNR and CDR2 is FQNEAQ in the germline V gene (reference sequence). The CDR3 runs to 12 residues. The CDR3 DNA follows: TGTGCCAGCAGCCCCGACTGGGATACGCAGTATTTT. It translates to CASSPDWDTQYF.

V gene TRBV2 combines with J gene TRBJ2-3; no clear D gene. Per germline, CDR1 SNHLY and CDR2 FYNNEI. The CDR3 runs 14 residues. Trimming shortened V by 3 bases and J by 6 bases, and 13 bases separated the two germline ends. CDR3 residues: CASSERLSPDTQYF. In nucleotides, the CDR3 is TGTGCCAGCAGTGAGAGACTTAGCCCCGATACGCAGTATTTT. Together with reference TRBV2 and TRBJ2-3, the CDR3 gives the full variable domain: EPEVTQTPSHQVTQMGQEVILRCVPISNHLYFYWYRQILGQKVEFLVSFYNNEISEKSEIFDDQFSVERPDGSNFTLKIRSTKLEDSAMYFCASSERLSPDTQYFGPGTRLTVL.

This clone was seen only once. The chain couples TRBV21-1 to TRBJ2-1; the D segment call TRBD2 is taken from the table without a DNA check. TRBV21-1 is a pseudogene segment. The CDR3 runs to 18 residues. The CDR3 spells CASSPRVRDSSSYNEQFF. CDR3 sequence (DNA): TGTGCCAGCAGCCCTCGGGTCCGGGATTCGAGCTCCTACAATGAGCAGTTCTTC.

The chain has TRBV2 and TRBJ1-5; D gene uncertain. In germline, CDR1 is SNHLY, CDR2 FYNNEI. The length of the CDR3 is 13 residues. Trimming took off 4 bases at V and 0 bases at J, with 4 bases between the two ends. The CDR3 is CASSVNSNQPQHF. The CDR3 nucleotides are TGTGCCAGCAGTGTAAATAGCAATCAGCCCCAGCATTTT.

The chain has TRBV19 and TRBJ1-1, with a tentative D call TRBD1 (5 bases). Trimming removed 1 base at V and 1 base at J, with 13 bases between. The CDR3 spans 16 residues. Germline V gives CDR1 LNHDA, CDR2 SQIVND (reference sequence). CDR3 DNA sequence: TGTGCCAGTAGTATAGGTCCCTTGACAGAGAACACTGAAGCTTTCTTT. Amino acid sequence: CASSIGPLTENTEAFF.

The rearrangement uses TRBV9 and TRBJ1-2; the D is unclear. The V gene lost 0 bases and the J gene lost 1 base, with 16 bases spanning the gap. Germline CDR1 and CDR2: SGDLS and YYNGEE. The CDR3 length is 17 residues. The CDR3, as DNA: TGTGCCAGCAGCGTAGATCCGACGGGAGGATATAACTATGGCTACACCTTC. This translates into CASSVDPTGGYNYGYTF.

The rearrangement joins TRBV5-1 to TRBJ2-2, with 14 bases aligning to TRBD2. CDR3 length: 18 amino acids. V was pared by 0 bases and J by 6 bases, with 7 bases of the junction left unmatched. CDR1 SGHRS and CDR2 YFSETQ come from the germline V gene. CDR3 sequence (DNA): TGCGCCAGCAGCTTGGCGGGTAGGGGACTAGCGGGAGCCGGGGAGCTGTTTTTT. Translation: CASSLAGRGLAGAGELFF.

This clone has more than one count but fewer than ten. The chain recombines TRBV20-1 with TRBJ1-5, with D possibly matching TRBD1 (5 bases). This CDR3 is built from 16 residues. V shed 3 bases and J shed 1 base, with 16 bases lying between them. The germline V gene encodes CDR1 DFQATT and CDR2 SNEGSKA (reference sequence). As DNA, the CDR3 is TGCAGTGCTAGTAGCGACGGACACCCCAGCAATCAGCCCCAGCATTTT. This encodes CSASSDGHPSNQPQHF.

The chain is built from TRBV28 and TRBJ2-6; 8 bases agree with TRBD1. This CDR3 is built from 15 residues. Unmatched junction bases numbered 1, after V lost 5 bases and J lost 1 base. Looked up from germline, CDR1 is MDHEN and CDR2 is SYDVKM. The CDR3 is CASSTGGSGANVLTF. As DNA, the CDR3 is TGTGCCAGCAGTACAGGGGGATCTGGGGCCAACGTCCTGACTTTC.

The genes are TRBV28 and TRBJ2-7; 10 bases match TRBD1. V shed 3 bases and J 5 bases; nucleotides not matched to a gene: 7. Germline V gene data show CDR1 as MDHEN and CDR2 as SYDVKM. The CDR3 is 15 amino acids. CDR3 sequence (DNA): TGTGCCAGCAGTTTGGCCGGGACAGGGGTTAACGAGCAGTACTTC. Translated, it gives CASSLAGTGVNEQYF.

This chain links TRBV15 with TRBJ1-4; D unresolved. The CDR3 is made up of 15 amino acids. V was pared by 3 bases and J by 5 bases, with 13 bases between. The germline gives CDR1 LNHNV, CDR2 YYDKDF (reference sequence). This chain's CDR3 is CATSSTIPRNEKLFF. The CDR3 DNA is TGTGCCACCAGCAGTACAATTCCGAGGAATGAAAAACTGTTTTTT.

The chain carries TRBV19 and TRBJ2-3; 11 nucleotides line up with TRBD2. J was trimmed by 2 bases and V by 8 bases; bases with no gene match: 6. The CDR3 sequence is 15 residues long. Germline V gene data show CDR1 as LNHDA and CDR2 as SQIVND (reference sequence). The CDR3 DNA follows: TGTGCCAGTGGCGGGACTAGCGGAACCACAGATACGCAGTATTTT. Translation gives CASGGTSGTTDTQYF.

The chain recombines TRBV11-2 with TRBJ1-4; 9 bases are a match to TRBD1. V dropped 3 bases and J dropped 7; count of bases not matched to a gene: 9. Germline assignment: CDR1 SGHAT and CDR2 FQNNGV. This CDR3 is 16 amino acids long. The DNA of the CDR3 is TGTGCCAGCAGCTTCTCCCAACAGGGGGCACGTGAAAAACTGTTTTTT. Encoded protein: CASSFSQQGAREKLFF. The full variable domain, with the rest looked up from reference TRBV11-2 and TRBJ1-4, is EAGVAQSPRYKIIEKRQSVAFWCNPISGHATLYWYQQILGQGPKLLIQFQNNGVVDDSQLPKDRFSAERLKGVDSTLKIQPAKLEDSAVYLCASSFSQQGAREKLFFGSGTQLSVL.

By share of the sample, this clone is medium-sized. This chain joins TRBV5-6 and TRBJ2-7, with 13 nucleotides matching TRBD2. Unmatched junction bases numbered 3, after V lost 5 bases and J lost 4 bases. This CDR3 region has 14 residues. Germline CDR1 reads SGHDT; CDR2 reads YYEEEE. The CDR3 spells CASSPGLAGYEQYF. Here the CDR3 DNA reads TGTGCCAGCAGTCCGGGACTAGCGGGATACGAGCAGTACTTC. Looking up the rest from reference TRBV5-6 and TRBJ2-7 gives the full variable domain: DAGVTQSPTHLIKTRGQQVTLRCSPKSGHDTVSWYQQALGQGPQFIFQYYEEEERQRGNFPDRFSGHQFPNYSSELNVNALLLGDSALYLCASSPGLAGYEQYFGPGTRLTVT.

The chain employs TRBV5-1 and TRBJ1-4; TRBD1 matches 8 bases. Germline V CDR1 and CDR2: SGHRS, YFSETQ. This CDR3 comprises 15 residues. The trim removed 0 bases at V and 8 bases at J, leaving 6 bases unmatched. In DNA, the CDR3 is TGCGCCAGCAGCTTGGACAGGGGGGAGGGAGAAAAACTGTTTTTT. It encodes CASSLDRGEGEKLFF.

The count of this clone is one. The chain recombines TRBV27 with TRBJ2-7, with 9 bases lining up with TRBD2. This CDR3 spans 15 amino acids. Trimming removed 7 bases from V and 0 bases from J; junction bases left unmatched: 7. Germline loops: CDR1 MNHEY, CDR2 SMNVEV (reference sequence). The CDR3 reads CASTSGASSSYEQYF. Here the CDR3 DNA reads TGTGCCAGCACTAGCGGGGCAAGTAGCTCCTACGAGCAGTACTTC.

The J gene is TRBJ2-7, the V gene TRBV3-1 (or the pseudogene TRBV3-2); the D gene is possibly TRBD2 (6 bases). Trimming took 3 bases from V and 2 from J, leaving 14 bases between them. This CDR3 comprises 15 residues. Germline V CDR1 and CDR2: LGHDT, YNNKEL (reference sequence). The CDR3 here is CASSQGGAGPYEQYF. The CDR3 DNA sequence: TGTGCCAGCAGCCAGGGGGGTGCGGGCCCCTACGAGCAGTACTTC.

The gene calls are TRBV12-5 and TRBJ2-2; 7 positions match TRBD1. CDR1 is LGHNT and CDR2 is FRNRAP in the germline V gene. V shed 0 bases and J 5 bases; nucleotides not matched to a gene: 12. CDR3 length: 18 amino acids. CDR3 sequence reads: CASGLVRDSGIGTGELFF. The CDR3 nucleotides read TGTGCTAGTGGTTTGGTACGGGACAGTGGGATTGGGACCGGGGAGCTGTTTTTT.

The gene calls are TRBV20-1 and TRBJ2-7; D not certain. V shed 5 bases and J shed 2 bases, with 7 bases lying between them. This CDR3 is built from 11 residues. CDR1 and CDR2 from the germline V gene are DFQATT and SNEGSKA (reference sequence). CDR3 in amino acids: CSALIAYEQYF. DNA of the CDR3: TGCAGTGCTTTGATAGCCTACGAGCAGTACTTC.

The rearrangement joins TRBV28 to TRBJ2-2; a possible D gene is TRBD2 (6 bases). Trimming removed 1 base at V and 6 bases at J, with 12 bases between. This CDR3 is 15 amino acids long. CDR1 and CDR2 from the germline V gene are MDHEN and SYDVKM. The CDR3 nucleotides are TGTGCCAGCAGTTTATTGGGGGGACGGGCCGGGGAGCTGTTTTTT. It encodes CASSLLGGRAGELFF. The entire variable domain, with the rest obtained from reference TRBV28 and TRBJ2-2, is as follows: DVKVTQSSRYLVKRTGEKVFLECVQDMDHENMFWYRQDPGLGLRLIYFSYDVKMKEKGDIPEGYSVSREKKERFSLILESASTNQTSMYLCASSLLGGRAGELFFGEGSRLTVL.

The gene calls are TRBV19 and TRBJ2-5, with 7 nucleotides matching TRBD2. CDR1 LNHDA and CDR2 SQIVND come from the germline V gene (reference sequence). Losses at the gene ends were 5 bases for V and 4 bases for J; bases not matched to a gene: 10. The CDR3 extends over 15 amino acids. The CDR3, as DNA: TGTGCCAGTAGTCCCCGACTAGCCAGAGGAGAGACCCAGTACTTC. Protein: CASSPRLARGETQYF.

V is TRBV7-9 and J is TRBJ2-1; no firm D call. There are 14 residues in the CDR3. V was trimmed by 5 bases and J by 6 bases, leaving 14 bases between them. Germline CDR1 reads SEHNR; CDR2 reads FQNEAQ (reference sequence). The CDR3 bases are TGTGCCAGCAGCGTCCGGGTAGGTGTCAATGAGCAGTTCTTC. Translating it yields CASSVRVGVNEQFF.

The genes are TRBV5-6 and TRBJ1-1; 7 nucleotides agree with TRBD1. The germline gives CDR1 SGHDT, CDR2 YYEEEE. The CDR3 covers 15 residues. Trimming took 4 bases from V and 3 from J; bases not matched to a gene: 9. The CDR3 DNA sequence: TGTGCCAGCAGCACCCTGACAGGGTCGGACACTGAAGCTTTCTTT. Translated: CASSTLTGSDTEAFF.

The CDR3 sequence is CASSVFPSDIAGATDTQYF. As DNA, the CDR3 is TGTGCCAGCAGCGTTTTCCCGAGTGATATAGCGGGAGCTACAGATACGCAGTATTTT. This chain joins TRBV9 and TRBJ2-3; 9 bases are a match to TRBD2. The CDR3 extends over 19 amino acids. Trimming at V came to 2 bases and at J to 3 bases, leaving 16 bases not matched to a gene. Germline values: CDR1 SGDLS, CDR2 YYNGEE. The full variable domain, its missing parts supplied by reference TRBV9 and TRBJ2-3, is DSGVTQTPKHLITATGQRVTLRCSPRSGDLSVYWYQQSLDQGLQFLIQYYNGEERAKGNILERFSAQQFPDLHSELNLSSLELGDSALYFCASSVFPSDIAGATDTQYFGPGTRLTVL.

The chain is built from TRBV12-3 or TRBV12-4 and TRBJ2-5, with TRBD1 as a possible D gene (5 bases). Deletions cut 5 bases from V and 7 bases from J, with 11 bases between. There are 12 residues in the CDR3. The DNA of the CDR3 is TGTGCCAGCAGTGGAGCGCAGGGGACCCAGTACTTC. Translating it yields CASSGAQGTQYF.

The CDR3 nucleotides read TGTGCCAGCAGCCAGGGTAGGGCAAGGGATCTAGCCAAAAACATTCAGTACTTC. It codes for CASSQGRARDLAKNIQYF. The chain employs TRBV11-2 and TRBJ2-4; tentatively, D is TRBD1 (5 bases). V lost 5 bases and J 0 bases, leaving 20 bases between the germline ends. CDR1 SGHAT and CDR2 FQNNGV come from the germline V gene. The CDR3 sequence is 18 residues long.

The CDR3 reads CAWSGGTQGAREQYF. CDR3 sequence (DNA): TGTGCCTGGAGTGGCGGAACTCAGGGGGCTCGAGAGCAGTACTTC. The genes are TRBV30 and TRBJ2-7; 8 nucleotides line up with TRBD1. The V gene's germline CDR1 is GTSNPN and CDR2 SVGIG (reference sequence). The CDR3 is 15 amino acids. J was trimmed by 7 bases and V by 1 base; bases with no gene match: 12.

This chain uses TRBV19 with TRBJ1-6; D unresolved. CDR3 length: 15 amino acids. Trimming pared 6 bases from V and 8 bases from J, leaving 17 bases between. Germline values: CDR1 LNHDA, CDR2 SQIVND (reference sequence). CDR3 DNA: TGTGCCAGTAGGCAAACGTGGGGAGTCGATTCACCCCTCCACTTT. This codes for CASRQTWGVDSPLHF.

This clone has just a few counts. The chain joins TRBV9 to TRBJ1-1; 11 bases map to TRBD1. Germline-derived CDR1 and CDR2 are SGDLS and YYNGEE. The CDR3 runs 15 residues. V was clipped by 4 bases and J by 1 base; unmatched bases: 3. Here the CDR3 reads CASSLGTGGNTEAFF. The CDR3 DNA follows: TGTGCCAGCAGCCTAGGGACAGGGGGGAACACTGAAGCTTTCTTT.

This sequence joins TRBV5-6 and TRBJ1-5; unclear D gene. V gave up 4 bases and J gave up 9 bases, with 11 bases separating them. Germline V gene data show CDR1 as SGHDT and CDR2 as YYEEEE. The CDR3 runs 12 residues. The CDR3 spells CASSAALGPQHF. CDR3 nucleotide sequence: TGTGCCAGCAGCGCGGCCTTGGGGCCCCAGCATTTT.

The CDR3: CARSKNTGQNDCYGYTF. Written as DNA, the CDR3 is TGTGCCAGAAGCAAAAACACGGGACAGAATGACTGCTATGGCTACACCTTC. The chain uses TRBV5-3 and TRBJ1-2, with TRBD1 identical over 7 bases. TRBV5-3 is filed as an ORF, its function uncertain. V lost 4 bases and J lost 4; bases outside the gene matches: 16. The CDR3 is 17 amino acids.